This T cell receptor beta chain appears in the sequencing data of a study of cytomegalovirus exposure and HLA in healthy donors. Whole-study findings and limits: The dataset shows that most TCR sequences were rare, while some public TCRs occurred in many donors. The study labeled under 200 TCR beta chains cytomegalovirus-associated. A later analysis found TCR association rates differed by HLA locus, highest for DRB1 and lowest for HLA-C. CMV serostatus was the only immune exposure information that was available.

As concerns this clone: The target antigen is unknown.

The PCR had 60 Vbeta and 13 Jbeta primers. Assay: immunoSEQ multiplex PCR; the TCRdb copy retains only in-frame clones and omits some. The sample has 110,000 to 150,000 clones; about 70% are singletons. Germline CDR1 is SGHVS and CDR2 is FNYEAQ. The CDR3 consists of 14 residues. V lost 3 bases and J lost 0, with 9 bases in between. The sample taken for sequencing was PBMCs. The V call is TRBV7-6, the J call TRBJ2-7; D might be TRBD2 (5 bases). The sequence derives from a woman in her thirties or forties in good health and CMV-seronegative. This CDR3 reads CASSLGGRSYEQYF. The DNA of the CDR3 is TGTGCCAGCAGCTTGGGCGGGCGCTCCTACGAGCAGTACTTC.